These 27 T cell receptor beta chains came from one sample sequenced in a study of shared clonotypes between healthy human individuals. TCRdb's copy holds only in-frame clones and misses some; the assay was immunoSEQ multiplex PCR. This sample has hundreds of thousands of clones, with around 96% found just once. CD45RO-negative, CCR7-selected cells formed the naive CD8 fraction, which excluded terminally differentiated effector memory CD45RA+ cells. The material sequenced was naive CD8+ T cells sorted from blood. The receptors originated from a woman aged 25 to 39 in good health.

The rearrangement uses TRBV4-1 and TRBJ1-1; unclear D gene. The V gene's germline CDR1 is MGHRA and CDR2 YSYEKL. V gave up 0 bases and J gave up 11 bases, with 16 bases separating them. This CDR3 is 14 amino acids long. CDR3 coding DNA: TGCGCCAGCAGCCAAGATACACTAGACGGAGAGGCTTTCTTT. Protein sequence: CASSQDTLDGEAFF.

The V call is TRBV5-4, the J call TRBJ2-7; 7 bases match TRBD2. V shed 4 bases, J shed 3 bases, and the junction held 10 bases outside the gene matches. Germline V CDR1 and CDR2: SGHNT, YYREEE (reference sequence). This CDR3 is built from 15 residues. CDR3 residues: CASSPTAGTIYEQYF. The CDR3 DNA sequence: TGTGCCAGCAGCCCCACAGCGGGGACGATCTACGAGCAGTACTTC.

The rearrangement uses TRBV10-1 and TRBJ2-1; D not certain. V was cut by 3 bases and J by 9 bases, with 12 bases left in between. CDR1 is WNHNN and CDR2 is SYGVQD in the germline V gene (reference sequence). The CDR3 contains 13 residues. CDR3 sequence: CASSEGLPGEQFF. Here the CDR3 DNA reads TGCGCCAGCAGTGAAGGATTGCCTGGTGAGCAGTTCTTC.

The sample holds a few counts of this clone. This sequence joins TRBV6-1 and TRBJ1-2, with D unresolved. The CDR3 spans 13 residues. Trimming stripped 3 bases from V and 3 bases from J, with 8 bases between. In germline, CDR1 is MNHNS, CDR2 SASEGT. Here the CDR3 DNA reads TGTGCCAGCAGTGACTCAAGCTACTATGGCTACACCTTC. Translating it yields CASSDSSYYGYTF.

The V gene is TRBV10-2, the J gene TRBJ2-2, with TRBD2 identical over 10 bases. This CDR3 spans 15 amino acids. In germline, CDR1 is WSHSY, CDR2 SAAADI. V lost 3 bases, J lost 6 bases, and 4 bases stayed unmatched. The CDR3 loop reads CASSEGTSAAGELFF. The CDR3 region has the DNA TGCGCCAGCAGTGAAGGGACTAGCGCGGCCGGGGAGCTGTTTTTT.

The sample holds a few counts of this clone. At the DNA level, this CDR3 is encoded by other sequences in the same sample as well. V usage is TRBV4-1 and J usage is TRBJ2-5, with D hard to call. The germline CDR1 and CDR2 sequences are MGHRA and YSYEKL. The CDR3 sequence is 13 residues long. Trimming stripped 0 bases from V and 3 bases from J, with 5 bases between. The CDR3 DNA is TGCGCCAGCAGCCAAGATGCGGAAGAGACCCAGTACTTC. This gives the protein CASSQDAEETQYF.

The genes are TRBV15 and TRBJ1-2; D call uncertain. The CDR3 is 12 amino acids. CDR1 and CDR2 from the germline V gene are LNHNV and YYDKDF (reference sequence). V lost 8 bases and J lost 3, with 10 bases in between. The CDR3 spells CATAATDYGYTF. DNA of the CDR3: TGTGCCACCGCGGCAACGGACTATGGCTACACCTTC.

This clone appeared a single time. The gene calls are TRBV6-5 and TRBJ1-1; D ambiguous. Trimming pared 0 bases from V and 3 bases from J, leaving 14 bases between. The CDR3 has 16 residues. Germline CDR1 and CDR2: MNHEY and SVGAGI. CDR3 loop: CASSYSFGVLDTEAFF. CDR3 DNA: TGTGCCAGCAGTTACTCGTTCGGGGTATTGGACACTGAAGCTTTCTTT.

CDR3 sequence: CASSLGASGVYEQYF. CDR3 DNA: TGTGCCAGCAGCTTGGGTGCTAGCGGGGTCTACGAGCAGTACTTC. The genes are TRBV5-4 and TRBJ2-7; 9 positions agree with TRBD2. Losses at the gene ends were 0 bases for V and 3 bases for J; bases not matched to a gene: 4. This CDR3 is 15 amino acids long. The germline V gene has CDR1 SGHNT and CDR2 YYREEE (reference sequence).

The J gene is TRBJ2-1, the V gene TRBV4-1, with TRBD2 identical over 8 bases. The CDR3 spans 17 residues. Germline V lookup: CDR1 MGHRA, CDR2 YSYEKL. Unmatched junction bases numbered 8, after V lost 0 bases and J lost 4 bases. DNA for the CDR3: TGCGCCAGCAGCCAAGATAATGTAGCGGGAATATACAATGAGCAGTTCTTC. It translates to CASSQDNVAGIYNEQFF.

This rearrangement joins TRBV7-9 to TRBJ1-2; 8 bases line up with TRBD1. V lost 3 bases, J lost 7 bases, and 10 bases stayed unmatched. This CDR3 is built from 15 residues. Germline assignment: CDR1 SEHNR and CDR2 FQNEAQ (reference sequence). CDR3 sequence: CASSFWTGPQGGYTF. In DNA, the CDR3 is TGTGCCAGCAGCTTTTGGACAGGGCCCCAAGGTGGCTACACCTTC.

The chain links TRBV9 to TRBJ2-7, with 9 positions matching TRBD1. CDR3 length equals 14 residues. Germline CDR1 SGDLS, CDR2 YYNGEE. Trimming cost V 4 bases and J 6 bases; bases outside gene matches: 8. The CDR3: CASSSGQGGGEQYF. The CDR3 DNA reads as TGTGCCAGCAGCTCGGGACAGGGCGGAGGCGAGCAGTACTTC.

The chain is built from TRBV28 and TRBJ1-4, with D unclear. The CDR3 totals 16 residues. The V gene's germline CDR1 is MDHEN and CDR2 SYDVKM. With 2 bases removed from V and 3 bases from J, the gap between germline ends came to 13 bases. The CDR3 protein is CASSLGHPGANEKLFF. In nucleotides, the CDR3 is TGTGCCAGCAGTTTAGGTCACCCCGGTGCTAATGAAAAACTGTTTTTT. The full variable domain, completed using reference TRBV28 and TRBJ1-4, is DVKVTQSSRYLVKRTGEKVFLECVQDMDHENMFWYRQDPGLGLRLIYFSYDVKMKEKGDIPEGYSVSREKKERFSLILESASTNQTSMYLCASSLGHPGANEKLFFGSGTQLSVL.

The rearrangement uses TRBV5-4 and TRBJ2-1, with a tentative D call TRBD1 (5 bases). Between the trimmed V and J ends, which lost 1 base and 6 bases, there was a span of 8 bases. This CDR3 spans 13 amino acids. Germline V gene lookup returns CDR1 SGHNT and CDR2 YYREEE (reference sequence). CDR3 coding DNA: TGTGCCAGCAGCTTGACGACAGCCAATGAGCAGTTCTTC. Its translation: CASSLTTANEQFF.

DNA of the CDR3: TGTGCCAGCAGCTCCGTCTCTTGGAGCTCCTACGAGCAGTACTTC. It is translated as CASSSVSWSSYEQYF. The chain is built from TRBV7-9 and TRBJ2-7; no reliable D call. This CDR3 has 15 residues. Trimming stripped 4 bases from V and 0 bases from J, with 13 bases between. CDR1 is SEHNR and CDR2 is FQNEAQ in the germline V gene (reference sequence).

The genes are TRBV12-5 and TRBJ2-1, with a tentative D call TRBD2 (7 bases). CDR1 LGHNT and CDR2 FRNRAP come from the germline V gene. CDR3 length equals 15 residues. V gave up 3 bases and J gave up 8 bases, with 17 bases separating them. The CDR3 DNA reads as TGTGCTAGTGGTTTCGGACTAGGGGGATTTGATGAGCAGTTCTTC. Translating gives CASGFGLGGFDEQFF.

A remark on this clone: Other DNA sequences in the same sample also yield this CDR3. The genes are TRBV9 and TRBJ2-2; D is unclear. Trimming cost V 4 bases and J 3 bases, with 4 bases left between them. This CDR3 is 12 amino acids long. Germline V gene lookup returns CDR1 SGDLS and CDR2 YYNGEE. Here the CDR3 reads CASSPYTGELFF. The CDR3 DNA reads TGTGCCAGCAGCCCATACACCGGGGAGCTGTTTTTT.

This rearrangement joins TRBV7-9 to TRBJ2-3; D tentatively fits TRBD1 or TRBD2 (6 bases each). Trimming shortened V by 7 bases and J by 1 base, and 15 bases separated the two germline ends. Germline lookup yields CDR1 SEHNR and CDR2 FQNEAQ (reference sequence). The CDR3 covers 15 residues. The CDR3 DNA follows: TGTGCCAGCATCCAAAGGGGGGAGGGCACAGATACGCAGTATTTT. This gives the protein CASIQRGEGTDTQYF.

CDR3 amino acids: CASGSGGLSTDTQYF. In DNA, the CDR3 is TGTGCCAGTGGTAGCGGGGGGCTCAGCACAGATACGCAGTATTTT. This sequence joins TRBV19 and TRBJ2-3, with 10 positions matching TRBD2. V shed 8 bases, J shed 0 bases, and the junction held 5 bases outside the gene matches. The CDR3 consists of 15 residues. CDR1 is LNHDA and CDR2 is SQIVND in the germline V gene (reference sequence).

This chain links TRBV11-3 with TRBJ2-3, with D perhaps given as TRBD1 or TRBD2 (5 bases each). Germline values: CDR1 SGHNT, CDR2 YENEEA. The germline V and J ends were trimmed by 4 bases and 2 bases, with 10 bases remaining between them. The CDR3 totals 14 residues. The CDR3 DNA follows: TGTGCCAGCAGCTGGGACCTCCTCACAGATACGCAGTATTTT. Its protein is CASSWDLLTDTQYF.

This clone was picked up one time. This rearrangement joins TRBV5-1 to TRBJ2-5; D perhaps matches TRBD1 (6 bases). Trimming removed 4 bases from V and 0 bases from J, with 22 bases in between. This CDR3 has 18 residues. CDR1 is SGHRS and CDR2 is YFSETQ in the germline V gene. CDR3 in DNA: TGCGCCAGCAGCCCGACGAATGGGGGCGCGGCGTACCAAGAGACCCAGTACTTC. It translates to CASSPTNGGAAYQETQYF.

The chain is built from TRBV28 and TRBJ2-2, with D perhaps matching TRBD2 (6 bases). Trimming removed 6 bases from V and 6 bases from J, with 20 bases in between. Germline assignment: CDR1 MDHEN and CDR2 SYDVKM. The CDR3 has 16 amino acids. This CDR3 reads CASSHSLLGEAGELFF. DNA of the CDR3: TGTGCCAGCAGCCACTCTCTCCTTGGGGAGGCCGGGGAGCTGTTTTTT.

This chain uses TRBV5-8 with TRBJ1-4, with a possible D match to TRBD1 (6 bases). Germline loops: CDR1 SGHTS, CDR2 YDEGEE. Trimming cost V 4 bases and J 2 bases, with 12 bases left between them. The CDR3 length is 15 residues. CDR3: CASSTYRETNEKLFF. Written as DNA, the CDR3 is TGTGCCAGCAGCACCTACAGGGAGACTAATGAAAAACTGTTTTTT.

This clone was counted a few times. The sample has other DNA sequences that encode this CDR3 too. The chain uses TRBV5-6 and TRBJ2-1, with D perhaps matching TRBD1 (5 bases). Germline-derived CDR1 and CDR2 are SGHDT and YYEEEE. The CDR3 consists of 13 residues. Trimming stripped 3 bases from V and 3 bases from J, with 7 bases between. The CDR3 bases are TGTGCCAGCAGCTCAGACAGCTACAATGAGCAGTTCTTC. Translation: CASSSDSYNEQFF.

The chain's CDR3 is CASSFSGRAGADTQYF. Written as DNA, the CDR3 is TGTGCCAGCAGCTTTAGCGGGAGGGCGGGAGCAGATACGCAGTATTTT. The V gene is TRBV11-2, the J gene TRBJ2-3, with 11 positions matching TRBD2. V lost 3 bases to trimming and J lost 4 bases; unmatched junction nucleotides: 6. The CDR3 contains 16 residues. Germline CDR1 SGHAT, CDR2 FQNNGV. The full variable domain, completed using reference TRBV11-2 and TRBJ2-3, is EAGVAQSPRYKIIEKRQSVAFWCNPISGHATLYWYQQILGQGPKLLIQFQNNGVVDDSQLPKDRFSAERLKGVDSTLKIQPAKLEDSAVYLCASSFSGRAGADTQYFGPGTRLTVL.

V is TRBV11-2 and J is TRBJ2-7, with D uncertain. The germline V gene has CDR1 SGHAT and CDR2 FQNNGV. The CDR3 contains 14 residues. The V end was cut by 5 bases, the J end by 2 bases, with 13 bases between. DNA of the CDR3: TGTGCCAGCAGCCAATATATGGGCCCCTACGAGCAGTACTTC. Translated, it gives CASSQYMGPYEQYF.

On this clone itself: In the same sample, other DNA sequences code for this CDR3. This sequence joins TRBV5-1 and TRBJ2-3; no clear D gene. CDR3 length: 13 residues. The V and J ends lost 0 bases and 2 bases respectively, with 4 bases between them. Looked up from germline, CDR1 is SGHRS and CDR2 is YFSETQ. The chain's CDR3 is CASSLDITDTQYF. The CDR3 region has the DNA TGCGCCAGCAGCTTGGACATCACAGATACGCAGTATTTT. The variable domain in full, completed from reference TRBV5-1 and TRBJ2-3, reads KAGVTQTPRYLIKTRGQQVTLSCSPISGHRSVSWYQQTPGQGLQFLFEYFSETQRNKGNFPGRFSGRQFSNSRSEMNVSTLELGDSALYLCASSLDITDTQYFGPGTRLTVL.